Presented here are 13 T cell receptor beta chains from one specimen sequenced in a study of blood T cells in healthy people across ages. It was with a sample-barcoded 5' primer and a J-beta primer mix that a second PCR of roughly 7 to 12 cycles was run. TCRdb processed the 5' RACE reads anew with MiXCR; each CDR3 protein has one entry. The repertoire includes under 2,000,000 distinct CDR3 sequences, about 50% of them detected once, and less than 2.5% sits in the top ten. What was sequenced was blood. The receptors here all came from a woman aged 40 to 50 in good health.

The rearrangement links TRBV2 to TRBJ1-1; TRBD1 matches 8 bases. After removal of 3 bases from V and 4 bases from J, the junction contained 7 bases not matched to a gene. Germline V gene data show CDR1 as SNHLY and CDR2 as FYNNEI. This CDR3 contains 15 residues. The CDR3 is CASSERRDRGTEAFF. In DNA form, the CDR3 reads TGTGCCAGCAGTGAGAGAAGAGACAGGGGCACTGAAGCTTTCTTT.

J is TRBJ1-2 and V is TRBV20-1; D may be TRBD1 (6 bases). The V end lost 2 bases, the J end lost 0 bases, and 13 bases lay between the germline ends. The CDR3 has 15 amino acids. The germline V gene encodes CDR1 DFQATT and CDR2 SNEGSKA (reference sequence). CDR3 residues: CSARPQGTSNYGYTF. In DNA form, the CDR3 reads TGCAGTGCTAGACCACAGGGAACCTCTAACTATGGCTACACCTTC.

A few counts support this clonotype. The V and J genes are TRBV4-1 and TRBJ1-2; 9 bases map to TRBD1. Germline V gives CDR1 MGHRA, CDR2 YSYEKL. Losses at the gene ends were 1 base for V and 4 bases for J; bases not matched to a gene: 10. The CDR3 is 17 residues long. The CDR3 spells CASSQVTQGAPGYGYTF. The CDR3 region has the DNA TGCGCCAGCAGCCAAGTGACACAGGGGGCGCCTGGCTATGGCTACACCTTC.

The V and J genes are TRBV27 and TRBJ2-3; D remains unclear. This CDR3 has 14 amino acids. Germline V CDR1 and CDR2: MNHEY, SMNVEV (reference sequence). Trimming left V 5 bases short and J 5 bases short, with 14 bases between. CDR3 in amino acids: CASSLTDLKDTQYF. CDR3 coding DNA: TGTGCCAGCAGTCTAACGGATCTAAAAGATACGCAGTATTTT.

With regard to this clonotype: A read error may explain this, as a much larger clone is one base away. The chain couples TRBV20-1 to TRBJ2-1; 8 bases line up with TRBD1. The length of the CDR3 is 14 residues. Germline assignment: CDR1 DFQATT and CDR2 SNEGSKA (reference sequence). CDR3: CSARDRISYNERFF. The CDR3 DNA sequence: TGCAGTGCACGGGACAGGATCTCCTACAATGAGCGGTTCTTC.

This clonotype was seen just once. The chain uses TRBV7-2 and TRBJ2-1; D not certain. This CDR3 is built from 16 residues. Deletions cut 3 bases from V and 3 bases from J, with 15 bases between. Germline CDR1 SGHTA, CDR2 FQGNSA. The CDR3 nucleotides are TGTGCCAGCAGCTTGCACTTTGCGAAGGGCTACAATGAGCAGTTCTTC. Amino acid sequence: CASSLHFAKGYNEQFF.

This clonotype has more than one count but fewer than ten. The CDR3 loop is CASSYKGGRMYEQFF. The CDR3 DNA sequence: TGTGCCAGCAGTTACAAGGGGGGGCGTATGTATGAGCAGTTCTTC. The chain carries TRBV6-5 and TRBJ2-1; D is perhaps TRBD2 (7 bases). From germline, CDR1 is MNHEY and CDR2 SVGAGI. CDR3 length: 15 residues. Trimming cost V 2 bases and J 8 bases, with 16 bases left between them.

In its sample, this clonotype was seen a few times. The V gene is TRBV5-1, the J gene TRBJ2-3, with a weak D call TRBD1 (6 bases). This CDR3 spans 12 amino acids. V dropped 10 bases and J dropped 0 bases, with 9 bases sitting between them. In germline, CDR1 is SGHRS, CDR2 YFSETQ. The DNA of the CDR3 is TGCGCCTCTCAGGGGAGCACAGATACGCAGTATTTT. This translates into CASQGSTDTQYF.

The chain carries TRBV7-2 and TRBJ2-6, with D unresolved. This CDR3 has 14 amino acids. V lost 4 bases and J 2 bases, leaving 6 bases between the germline ends. CDR1 is SGHTA and CDR2 is FQGNSA in the germline V gene. CDR3 DNA: TGTGCCAGCAGCTCGAATGCTGGGGCCAACGTCCTGACTTTC. Translation gives CASSSNAGANVLTF. Supplemented by reference TRBV7-2 and TRBJ2-6, the full variable domain reads GAGVSQSPSNKVTEKGKDVELRCDPISGHTALYWYRQSLGQGLEFLIYFQGNSAPDKSGLPSDRFSAERTGGSVSTLTIQRTQQEDSAVYLCASSSNAGANVLTFGAGSRLTVL.

The sample holds a few counts of this clonotype. V gene TRBV6-1 combines with J gene TRBJ2-7, with D perhaps matching TRBD1 or TRBD2 (5 bases each). CDR3 length equals 15 residues. Trimming shortened V by 7 bases and J by 9 bases, and 25 bases separated the two germline ends. Germline V gene lookup returns CDR1 MNHNS and CDR2 SASEGT. The CDR3 DNA follows: TGTGCCAGCAAGGGGACGCACCATGCTCCTACGACGCAGTACTTC. Protein product: CASKGTHHAPTTQYF.

The chain uses TRBV5-6 and TRBJ2-1; 10 bases align to TRBD1. The CDR3 spans 15 residues. CDR1 and CDR2 (germline): SGHDT, YYEEEE. Trimming removed 2 bases from V and 7 bases from J; junction bases left unmatched: 6. The CDR3, as DNA: TGTGCCAGCAGCTTCTGGACAGGGGGGTGGAATGAGCAGTTCTTC. Its translation: CASSFWTGGWNEQFF.

In this sample, this clonotype turned up a few times. V is TRBV7-2 and J is TRBJ2-7; a possible D gene is TRBD1 (6 bases). V lost 2 bases, J lost 0 bases, and 20 bases lay in between. The CDR3 loop spans 18 amino acids. Germline-derived CDR1 and CDR2 are SGHTA and FQGNSA. The CDR3 DNA sequence: TGTGCCAGCAGCTTACTCCCGGGACAAGGAACGAGCTCCTACGAGCAGTACTTC. Residues: CASSLLPGQGTSSYEQYF.

This clonotype was observed a few times. The rearrangement links TRBV4-3 to TRBJ2-2; no clear D gene. CDR3 length: 16 residues. Between the trimmed V and J ends, which lost 0 bases and 1 base, there was a span of 9 bases. Germline V CDR1 and CDR2: LGHNA, YSLEER. The CDR3 region is CASSQDWGLNTGELFF. CDR3 in DNA: TGCGCCAGCAGCCAAGATTGGGGTCTGAACACCGGGGAGCTGTTTTTT.